Shown below are 6 T cell receptor beta chains from a single sample sequenced in a study of cytomegalovirus exposure and HLA in healthy donors. PCR amplification relied on 60 Vbeta primers (plus 13 Jbeta primers). Assay: immunoSEQ multiplex PCR; the TCRdb copy retains only in-frame clones and omits some. Of some 140,000 clones listed, roughly 85% are singletons. Material: PBMCs. The receptors here all came from a man aged 35-49 years in good health and CMV-seropositive.

In this sample, this clone turned up a few times. The same CDR3 arises from other DNA sequences in this sample as well. The rearrangement joins TRBV19 to TRBJ2-5; TRBD2 agrees at 11 bases. Germline V gene data show CDR1 as LNHDA and CDR2 as SQIVND (reference sequence). This CDR3 is built from 15 residues. The ends lost 5 bases at V and 4 bases at J; junction bases unmatched: 6. The CDR3 region has the DNA TGTGCCAGTAGTGGGGTAGCGGGAGGGGGAGAGACCCAGTACTTC. Amino acid sequence: CASSGVAGGGETQYF.

This clone appeared a few times. The genes are TRBV7-2 and TRBJ2-5; D uncertain. The V end was cut by 2 bases, the J end by 2 bases, with 6 bases between. Germline V CDR1 and CDR2: SGHTA, FQGNSA. The CDR3 has 13 residues. The CDR3: CASSLTVQETQYF. CDR3 in DNA: TGTGCCAGCAGCTTAACGGTACAAGAGACCCAGTACTTC. Full variable domain (missing parts from reference TRBV7-2 and TRBJ2-5): GAGVSQSPSNKVTEKGKDVELRCDPISGHTALYWYRQSLGQGLEFLIYFQGNSAPDKSGLPSDRFSAERTGGSVSTLTIQRTQQEDSAVYLCASSLTVQETQYFGPGTRLLVL.

CDR3 amino acids: CASSAQGAGTEAFF. In DNA, the CDR3 is TGTGCCAGCAGCGCCCAGGGGGCGGGAACTGAAGCTTTCTTT. The genes are TRBV9 and TRBJ1-1; the match to TRBD1 covers 8 bases. This CDR3 has 14 amino acids. Germline CDR1 reads SGDLS; CDR2 reads YYNGEE. V lost 3 bases to trimming and J lost 5 bases; unmatched junction nucleotides: 6. The complete variable domain, with remaining parts taken from reference TRBV9 and TRBJ1-1, reads DSGVTQTPKHLITATGQRVTLRCSPRSGDLSVYWYQQSLDQGLQFLIQYYNGEERAKGNILERFSAQQFPDLHSELNLSSLELGDSALYFCASSAQGAGTEAFFGQGTRLTVV.

The V gene is TRBV27, the J gene TRBJ1-2, with D possibly TRBD1 on 5 matching bases. CDR1 and CDR2 (germline): MNHEY, SMNVEV (reference sequence). The CDR3 runs 11 residues. Trimming cost V 6 bases and J 7 bases, with 9 bases left between them. Here the CDR3 DNA reads TGTGCCAGCAGGGGGCACTCTGGCTACACCTTC. Residues: CASRGHSGYTF.

The chain recombines TRBV21-1 with TRBJ2-7; the table calls TRBD1, which could not be checked here. TRBV21-1 is a known pseudogene. CDR3 length equals 17 residues. The CDR3 loop is CASSKKGRTAKSYEQYF. CDR3 DNA sequence: TGTGCCAGCAGCAAAAAAGGGCGGACAGCGAAATCCTACGAGCAGTACTTC.

This chain links TRBV5-1 with TRBJ1-2; maybe TRBD1 (6 bases). The CDR3 covers 14 residues. Germline assignment: CDR1 SGHRS and CDR2 YFSETQ. The V and J ends lost 4 bases and 2 bases respectively, with 12 bases between them. CDR3 residues: CASSRQDSNYGYTF. CDR3 in DNA: TGCGCCAGCAGCAGACAGGACTCGAACTATGGCTACACCTTC.